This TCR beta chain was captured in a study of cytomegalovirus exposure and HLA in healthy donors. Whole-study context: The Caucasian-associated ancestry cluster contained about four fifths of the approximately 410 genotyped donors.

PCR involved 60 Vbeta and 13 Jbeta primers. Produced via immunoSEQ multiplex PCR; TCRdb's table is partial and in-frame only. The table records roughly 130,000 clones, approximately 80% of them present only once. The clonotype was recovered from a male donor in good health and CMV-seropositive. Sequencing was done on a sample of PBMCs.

This chain's CDR3 is CASSGSLRKAKNIQYF. DNA of the CDR3: TGCGCCAGCTCAGGGTCCCTAAGGAAAGCCAAAAACATTCAGTACTTC. J is TRBJ2-4 and V is TRBV10-1; tentative D call: TRBD1 (5 bases). Germline-derived CDR1 and CDR2 are WNHNN and SYGVQD (reference sequence). The CDR3 extends over 16 amino acids. V lost 8 bases to trimming and J lost 0 bases, with 17 bases between them.